These 30 T cell receptor beta chains were sequenced from one sample in a study of blood T cell repertoires in COVID-19 (dated by TCRdb to about 2020). The protocol used for the library was the immunoSEQ multiplex PCR assay. Held by TCRdb, this immuneACCESS table contains in-frame sequences only and omits some clones. Under half of the omission traces to an unresolved V gene where checked; the cause of the rest is unknown. The sample table records some 300,000 clones; around 92% of these occur just once. The ten largest clones capture approximately 1.8% of the sample. Material: peripheral blood. These receptors were collected from a woman in her 30s with COVID-19, enrolled during active disease.

V usage is TRBV6-5 and J usage is TRBJ2-7, with D maybe TRBD1 (6 bases). Germline lookup yields CDR1 MNHEY and CDR2 SVGAGI. Trimming cost V 6 bases and J 3 bases, with 15 bases left between them. The CDR3 contains 14 residues. In DNA form, the CDR3 reads TGTGCCAGCAGCCGACAGGTAAATGGCTACGAGCAGTACTTC. Translated, it gives CASSRQVNGYEQYF.

The J gene is TRBJ2-7, the V gene TRBV10-3; 8 positions agree with TRBD1. Per the germline V gene, CDR1 is ENHRY and CDR2 is SYGVKD. The CDR3 is made up of 15 amino acids. Losses at the gene ends were 6 bases for V and 7 bases for J; bases not matched to a gene: 14. The CDR3 loop reads CAIRSDREPSGEQYF. DNA of the CDR3: TGTGCCATCAGATCGGACAGGGAACCCTCGGGGGAGCAGTACTTC.

The chain has TRBV18 and TRBJ1-3; D ambiguous. V lost 6 bases and J lost 0, with 9 bases in between. CDR1 is KGHSH, CDR2 LQKENI, per germline. This CDR3 spans 14 amino acids. CDR3 DNA sequence: TGTGCCAGCTCTCAGCAGGCCTCTGGAAACACCATATATTTT. Amino acid sequence: CASSQQASGNTIYF.

This chain joins TRBV2 and TRBJ1-2, with TRBD1 matching 11 bases. Germline values: CDR1 SNHLY, CDR2 FYNNEI. The CDR3 contains 14 residues. After removal of 6 bases from V and 6 bases from J, the junction contained 6 bases not matched to a gene. The CDR3 reads CASRPGTGGHGYTF. The CDR3 DNA reads TGTGCCAGCAGACCCGGGACAGGGGGACATGGCTACACCTTC.

The chain joins TRBV10-3 to TRBJ1-2, with a possible D match to TRBD1 (5 bases). Per the germline V gene, CDR1 is ENHRY and CDR2 is SYGVKD. The length of the CDR3 is 13 residues. V shed 0 bases and J shed 3 bases, with 5 bases lying between them. Here the CDR3 DNA reads TGTGCCATCAGTGAGTCAGGGGACTATGGCTACACCTTC. As protein: CAISESGDYGYTF.

This rearrangement joins TRBV18 to TRBJ2-1; 12 nucleotides line up with TRBD2. Germline V gene sequence: CDR1 KGHSH, CDR2 LQKENI. CDR3 length equals 15 residues. V shed 6 bases and J 12 bases; nucleotides not matched to a gene: 12. This CDR3 reads CASSPDGLAGLGQFF. CDR3 in DNA: TGTGCCAGCTCGCCAGATGGACTAGCGGGGCTCGGGCAGTTCTTC.

The chain uses TRBV28 and TRBJ1-1; 7 bases line up with TRBD1. The CDR3 loop spans 16 amino acids. The germline gives CDR1 MDHEN, CDR2 SYDVKM. V dropped 5 bases and J dropped 1; count of bases not matched to a gene: 10. The CDR3 bases are TGTGCCAGCAGTCCAACTCCCCGGACAGGGAACACTGAAGCTTTCTTT. Translating gives CASSPTPRTGNTEAFF.

V is TRBV11-3 and J is TRBJ2-5; D unresolved. This CDR3 region has 14 residues. Germline V gene sequence: CDR1 SGHNT, CDR2 YENEEA. Deletions cut 1 base from V and 5 bases from J, with 11 bases between. As DNA, the CDR3 is TGTGCCAGCAGCTTAGTAGCAAGTTCTGAGACCCAGTACTTC. Translation: CASSLVASSETQYF.

The V gene is TRBV11-3, the J gene TRBJ1-4; D uncertain. Trimming pared 2 bases from V and 4 bases from J, leaving 11 bases between. Germline values: CDR1 SGHNT, CDR2 YENEEA. The CDR3 runs to 15 residues. The CDR3 spells CASSLSPGVNEKLFF. As DNA, the CDR3 is TGTGCCAGCAGCTTATCTCCGGGAGTTAATGAAAAACTGTTTTTT.

This chain joins TRBV3-1 (or the pseudogene TRBV3-2) and TRBJ1-2; 7 nucleotides agree with TRBD1. V lost 4 bases to trimming and J lost 7 bases; unmatched junction nucleotides: 12. The CDR3 has 15 residues. Germline lookup yields CDR1 LGHDT and CDR2 YNNKEL (reference sequence). The CDR3, as DNA: TGTGCCAGCAGCCCACGGACAGGACCCCAGGGTGGCTACACCTTC. Protein product: CASSPRTGPQGGYTF.

The gene calls are TRBV4-2 and TRBJ1-1; no firm D call. The CDR3 totals 14 residues. Between the trimmed V and J ends, which lost 4 bases and 1 base, there was a span of 10 bases. Germline CDR1 reads LGHNA; CDR2 reads YNFKEQ. CDR3: CASSPGGGNTEAFF. CDR3 bases: TGTGCCAGCAGCCCGGGAGGAGGGAACACTGAAGCTTTCTTT.

This chain connects TRBV6-5 to TRBJ1-4, with D perhaps matching TRBD1 (6 bases). Germline lookup yields CDR1 MNHEY and CDR2 SVGAGI. This CDR3 spans 16 amino acids. Trimming left V 0 bases short and J 5 bases short, with 13 bases between. In DNA, the CDR3 is TGTGCCAGCAGTTACTCTTGGACAGCCTCCAATGAAAAACTGTTTTTT. Translated, it gives CASSYSWTASNEKLFF.

This CDR3 reads CASSQKSGGPPSTDTQYF. The DNA for the CDR3 is TGTGCCAGCAGCCAAAAAAGCGGGGGGCCTCCGAGCACAGATACGCAGTATTTT. The J gene is TRBJ2-3, the V gene TRBV3-1 (or the pseudogene TRBV3-2); 9 nucleotides match TRBD2. V gave up 2 bases and J gave up 0 bases; unmatched junction bases: 9. The CDR3 runs to 18 residues. CDR1 is LGHDT, CDR2 YNNKEL, per germline (reference sequence).

The CDR3 bases are TGTGCCAGCAGCCTACAGGGCGGGAACACTGAAGCTTTCTTT. It encodes CASSLQGGNTEAFF. The chain combines TRBV7-9 with TRBJ1-1; D might be TRBD1 (6 bases). The CDR3 sequence is 14 residues long. With 5 bases removed from V and 1 base from J, the gap between germline ends came to 11 bases. CDR1 and CDR2 (germline): SEHNR, FQNEAQ (reference sequence).

V gene TRBV19 combines with J gene TRBJ1-6, with 7 bases that match TRBD1. Germline CDR1 is LNHDA and CDR2 is SQIVND (reference sequence). This CDR3 is 15 amino acids long. Germline trimming cut 11 bases from V and 7 bases from J; bases unmatched to any gene: 14. CDR3 residues: CASNRGGQLNSPLHF. CDR3 DNA sequence: TGTGCCTCCAATCGAGGGGGACAGTTGAATTCACCCCTCCACTTT.

The chain links TRBV27 to TRBJ1-6; 11 bases align to TRBD1. The CDR3 spans 16 residues. J lost 10 bases, V lost 6 bases, and 11 bases had no gene match. Germline V gene lookup returns CDR1 MNHEY and CDR2 SMNVEV (reference sequence). The CDR3 region is CASSLTGQGAWSPLHF. The CDR3 region has the DNA TGTGCCAGCAGCCTTACCGGACAGGGGGCTTGGTCACCCCTCCACTTT.

The CDR3, as DNA: TGTGCCAGTAGTATAGACCCGGGGGGCCCTGGAATAAATTCACCCCTCCACTTT. Its translation is CASSIDPGGPGINSPLHF. The rearrangement links TRBV19 to TRBJ1-6; D possibly corresponds to TRBD1 (6 bases). Germline V gene lookup returns CDR1 LNHDA and CDR2 SQIVND (reference sequence). Trimming took off 0 bases at V and 7 bases at J, with 19 bases between the two ends. The CDR3 contains 18 residues.

The chain links TRBV18 to TRBJ2-2; 11 bases map to TRBD1. With 5 bases clipped from V and 3 bases from J, the junction kept 11 bases outside the gene matches. The CDR3 loop spans 18 amino acids. CDR1 and CDR2 (germline): KGHSH, LQKENI. In DNA form, the CDR3 reads TGTGCCAGCTCATCGTCTACCCGGGACAGGGGGGACACCGGGGAGCTGTTTTTT. This codes for CASSSSTRDRGDTGELFF.

J is TRBJ2-5 and V is TRBV28, with 7 positions matching TRBD1. Looked up from germline, CDR1 is MDHEN and CDR2 is SYDVKM. V shed 7 bases and J 5 bases; nucleotides not matched to a gene: 10. The CDR3 loop spans 14 amino acids. The CDR3 region is CASTLRGTVETQYF. As DNA, the CDR3 is TGTGCCAGCACCCTTCGTGGGACAGTGGAGACCCAGTACTTC. The variable domain in full, completed from reference TRBV28 and TRBJ2-5, reads DVKVTQSSRYLVKRTGEKVFLECVQDMDHENMFWYRQDPGLGLRLIYFSYDVKMKEKGDIPEGYSVSREKKERFSLILESASTNQTSMYLCASTLRGTVETQYFGPGTRLLVL.

J is TRBJ2-5 and V is TRBV10-3, with TRBD2 matching over 15 bases. The CDR3 is 16 residues long. Trimming at V came to 4 bases and at J to 2 bases, leaving 2 bases not matched to a gene. Germline-derived CDR1 and CDR2 are ENHRY and SYGVKD. For the CDR3, the DNA is TGTGCCATCAGTGTGGGACTAGCGGGGGGTCAAGAGACCCAGTACTTC. It yields the protein CAISVGLAGGQETQYF.

The chain joins TRBV28 to TRBJ1-5; 7 nucleotides line up with TRBD1. Trimming at V came to 1 base and at J to 7 bases, leaving 7 bases not matched to a gene. The CDR3 sequence is 15 residues long. CDR1 is MDHEN, CDR2 SYDVKM, per germline. The CDR3 DNA reads TGTGCCAGCAGTTTATCCCGGACAGGCCGGCAGCCCCAGCATTTT. Protein product: CASSLSRTGRQPQHF.

V is TRBV4-2 and J is TRBJ1-2, with 7 nucleotides matching TRBD1. Germline CDR1 is LGHNA and CDR2 is YNFKEQ. The CDR3 covers 16 residues. After removal of 1 base from V and 0 bases from J, the junction contained 5 bases not matched to a gene. CDR3 sequence (DNA): TGTGCCAGCAGCCAAGCGGACAGGAGCTCTAACTATGGCTACACCTTC. Encoded protein: CASSQADRSSNYGYTF.

This clone came up a few times. The CDR3 reads CASSPAGQGSYGYTF. The CDR3 DNA reads as TGCGCCAGCAGCCCCGCCGGACAGGGTTCCTATGGCTACACCTTC. The J gene is TRBJ1-2, the V gene TRBV5-1; 8 bases are a match to TRBD1. V lost 4 bases and J lost 4; bases outside the gene matches: 9. The CDR3 covers 15 residues. Germline V gives CDR1 SGHRS, CDR2 YFSETQ.

The chain links TRBV13 to TRBJ1-2; D perhaps matches TRBD1 (5 bases). The germline V gene encodes CDR1 PRHDT and CDR2 FYEKMQ (reference sequence). The CDR3 loop spans 14 amino acids. The V end lost 0 bases, the J end lost 6 bases, and 11 bases lay between the germline ends. CDR3 sequence reads: CASSLGKGRNGYTF. The CDR3 nucleotides read TGTGCCAGCAGCTTAGGAAAGGGGAGGAATGGCTACACCTTC.

This clone occurred once. This chain links TRBV21-1 with TRBJ1-6. TRBV21-1 represents a pseudogene. The CDR3 runs to 18 residues. The CDR3 DNA reads as TGTGCCAGCAGCCCCCCTGTTCGAGTGAGCTCCTATAATTCACCCCTCCACTTT. Translated, it gives CASSPPVRVSSYNSPLHF.

V gene TRBV10-3 combines with J gene TRBJ1-5; 8 bases fit TRBD1. The CDR3 contains 14 residues. Trimming took 5 bases from V and 4 from J; bases not matched to a gene: 4. The germline gives CDR1 ENHRY, CDR2 SYGVKD. As DNA, the CDR3 is TGTGCCATCAGTCCCCAGGGGGCGAATCAGCCCCAGCATTTT. Residues: CAISPQGANQPQHF.

The J gene is TRBJ1-1, the V gene TRBV3-1 (or the pseudogene TRBV3-2), with TRBD1 identical over 11 bases. The CDR3 is 14 residues long. The V gene's germline CDR1 is LGHDT and CDR2 YNNKEL (reference sequence). The trim removed 1 base at V and 10 bases at J, leaving 5 bases unmatched. The DNA for the CDR3 is TGTGCCAGCAGCCAAGGTGGGACAGGGGGGGGAGCTTTCTTT. Protein sequence: CASSQGGTGGGAFF.

The chain recombines TRBV19 with TRBJ1-5, with a possible D match to TRBD1 (5 bases). Germline V lookup: CDR1 LNHDA, CDR2 SQIVND (reference sequence). This CDR3 contains 17 residues. V shed 5 bases and J shed 5 bases, with 22 bases lying between them. CDR3 sequence reads: CASSPINPGPGDQPQHF. In DNA form, the CDR3 reads TGTGCCAGTAGTCCAATCAACCCGGGACCGGGGGATCAGCCCCAGCATTTT.

This clone was recorded once. This chain uses TRBV2 with TRBJ2-5, with 13 bases matching TRBD2. The CDR3 is 15 residues long. V gave up 4 bases and J gave up 4 bases; unmatched junction bases: 3. Germline V gene data show CDR1 as SNHLY and CDR2 as FYNNEI. CDR3 region: CASSVGLAGVETQYF. The DNA of the CDR3 is TGTGCCAGCAGTGTAGGACTAGCGGGGGTAGAGACCCAGTACTTC.

V is TRBV19 and J is TRBJ1-1; TRBD1 is a possible D gene (5 bases). Germline CDR1 LNHDA, CDR2 SQIVND (reference sequence). CDR3 length equals 15 residues. V was clipped by 3 bases and J by 7 bases, with 18 bases between them. This CDR3 reads CASSMGGTEADEAFF. CDR3 DNA sequence: TGTGCCAGTAGTATGGGAGGGACCGAGGCCGATGAAGCTTTCTTT.